This T cell receptor beta chain emerged from a study of blood T cell repertoires in COVID-19. At the level of the study: From the United States, Italy and Spain came samples of acute and convalescent COVID-19.

The table came from immunoSEQ multiplex PCR; TCRdb's copy has only in-frame clones and leaves some out. The sample yields about 160,000 clones, less than 85% seen once. Those enrolled in Seattle joined during active infection and were followed longitudinally afterward. This clone has a handful of counts. V gave up 2 bases and J gave up 4 bases, with 15 bases separating them. The V gene's germline CDR1 is MGHDK and CDR2 SYGVNS. The CDR3 has 16 amino acids. This chain connects TRBV25-1 to TRBJ1-5; a possible D gene is TRBD1 (5 bases). The specimen sequenced was peripheral blood. This TCR was sampled from a woman aged 40 to 50 with COVID-19, enrolled during active disease. CDR3 loop: CASSESGGRDNQPQHF. CDR3 nucleotide sequence: TGTGCCAGCAGTGAAAGCGGGGGACGGGATAATCAGCCCCAGCATTTT.